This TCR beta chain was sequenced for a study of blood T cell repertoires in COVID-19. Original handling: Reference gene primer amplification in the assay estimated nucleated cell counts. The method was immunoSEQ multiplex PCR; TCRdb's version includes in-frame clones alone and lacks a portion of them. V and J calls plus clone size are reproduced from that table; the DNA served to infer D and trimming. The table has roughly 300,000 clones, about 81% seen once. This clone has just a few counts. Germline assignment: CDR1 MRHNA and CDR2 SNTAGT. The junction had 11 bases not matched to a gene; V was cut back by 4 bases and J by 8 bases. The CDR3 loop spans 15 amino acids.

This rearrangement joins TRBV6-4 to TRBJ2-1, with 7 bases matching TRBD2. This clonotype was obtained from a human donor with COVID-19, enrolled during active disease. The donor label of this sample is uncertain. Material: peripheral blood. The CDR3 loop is CASSVGSGNGDEQFF. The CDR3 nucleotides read TGTGCCAGCAGTGTGGGAAGCGGGAATGGCGATGAGCAGTTCTTC.